This T cell receptor (beta chain) appears in the sequencing data of a study of blood T cell repertoires in COVID-19. Study in general: COVID-19 samples, acute and convalescent, were from the United States, Italy and Spain. From T cells, B-cell-depleted T cells, or PBMCs came the material, which was cDNA or gDNA.

Unmatched junction bases numbered 2, after V lost 6 bases and J lost 4 bases. CDR3 length equals 14 residues. CDR1 and CDR2 from the germline V gene are WNHNN and SYGVQD (reference sequence). Original methodology: Reference gene primers were amplified, and this amplification served to estimate nucleated cell counts. Libraries were prepared by immunoSEQ multiplex PCR; TCRdb keeps only in-frame clonotypes and omits some of them. D and trimming come from the DNA, and the V and J calls and clone size come from that table. The data contain roughly 300,000 clones, roughly 88% of them singletons. The rearrangement uses TRBV10-1 and TRBJ2-3; the match to TRBD1 covers 12 bases. This sequence originates from a man younger than 30 with active or convalescent COVID-19. The material sequenced was peripheral blood. CDR3: CASSGTGGSDTQYF. In DNA, the CDR3 is TGCGCCAGCAGCGGGACAGGGGGCTCAGATACGCAGTATTTT.